Below, 21 T cell receptor beta chains from the same sample are listed, as sequenced in a study of blood T cell repertoires in COVID-19 (TCRdb year 2020). Library method: the immunoSEQ multiplex PCR assay. This is the immuneACCESS table as TCRdb keeps it, with only in-frame sequences that have V and J called. A part of the clones is gone; compared with another copy, unresolved V genes explain less than half, and the rest is unexplained. The sample has fewer than 500,000 clones on record, roughly 77% of them singletons. Together, the top ten hold about 1% of the sample. The specimen sequenced was peripheral blood. Receptors originate from a human donor with acute or convalescent COVID-19. The donor label of this sample is uncertain.

CDR3 nucleotide sequence: TGTGCCAGCAGCCCGGGTTGGGGAGTGGGAGTGAACACTGAAGCTTTCTTT. This sequence encodes CASSPGWGVGVNTEAFF. The genes are TRBV27 and TRBJ1-1; D remains unclear. V shed 6 bases and J shed 0 bases, with 20 bases lying between them. The germline V gene encodes CDR1 MNHEY and CDR2 SMNVEV (reference sequence). The CDR3 is 17 residues long.

The rearrangement uses TRBV7-6 and TRBJ2-7; 11 bases match TRBD1. The CDR3 length is 17 residues. In germline, CDR1 is SGHVS, CDR2 FNYEAQ. V gave up 1 base and J gave up 4 bases; unmatched junction bases: 9. CDR3 coding DNA: TGTGCCAGCAGCTTAGATACGGACAGGGGGCGTAGGTACGAGCAGTACTTC. This sequence encodes CASSLDTDRGRRYEQYF.

This rearrangement joins TRBV28 to TRBJ1-4; D is perhaps TRBD1 (5 bases). The CDR3 consists of 11 residues. V lost 3 bases and J lost 10, with 6 bases in between. Looked up from germline, CDR1 is MDHEN and CDR2 is SYDVKM. CDR3: CASSLGRKLFF. CDR3 in DNA: TGTGCCAGCAGTTTGGGGCGAAAACTGTTTTTT.

The V call is TRBV30, the J call TRBJ1-5, with TRBD1 matching over 7 bases. Looked up from germline, CDR1 is GTSNPN and CDR2 is SVGIG (reference sequence). The V segment lost 2 bases and the J segment 3 bases; nucleotides outside the gene matches: 7. The CDR3 has 15 amino acids. The CDR3 region is CAWSRDRVNNQPQHF. The CDR3 nucleotides are TGTGCCTGGAGTCGAGACAGGGTCAACAATCAGCCCCAGCATTTT.

A note on this clone: Other nucleotide sequences from this sample produce the same CDR3. This sequence joins TRBV5-1 and TRBJ2-7; a possible D gene is TRBD2 (7 bases). The germline gives CDR1 SGHRS, CDR2 YFSETQ. Trimming stripped 0 bases from V and 6 bases from J, with 10 bases between. The CDR3 has 13 residues. Written as DNA, the CDR3 is TGCGCCAGCAGCTTGGAGGGGGGGCGCGAGCAGTACTTC. Amino acids: CASSLEGGREQYF.

This chain joins TRBV28 and TRBJ1-3; 7 bases match TRBD1. The ends lost 4 bases at V and 4 bases at J; junction bases unmatched: 4. Germline V gives CDR1 MDHEN, CDR2 SYDVKM. This CDR3 has 14 residues. The DNA of the CDR3 is TGTGCCAGCAGTTCATGGACAGGCGGAAACACCATATATTTT. Protein sequence: CASSSWTGGNTIYF.

This rearrangement joins TRBV7-9 to TRBJ2-7; possible D gene TRBD1, 7 bases. CDR1 SEHNR and CDR2 FQNEAQ come from the germline V gene (reference sequence). The CDR3 totals 17 residues. V was cut by 1 base and J by 1 base, with 17 bases left in between. CDR3: CASSLVGGQRLSYEQYF. CDR3 coding DNA: TGTGCCAGCAGCTTAGTGGGGGGACAGCGCCTATCCTACGAGCAGTACTTC. Variable domain in full (rest from reference TRBV7-9 and TRBJ2-7): DTGVSQNPRHKITKRGQNVTFRCDPISEHNRLYWYRQTLGQGPEFLTYFQNEAQLEKSRLLSDRFSAERPKGSFSTLEIQRTEQGDSAMYLCASSLVGGQRLSYEQYFGPGTRLTVT.

The CDR3 nucleotides read TGTGCCAGCACCACAGGGCCCAATCAGCCCCAGCATTTT. Its translation: CASTTGPNQPQHF. The rearrangement links TRBV19 to TRBJ1-5, with D possibly being TRBD1 (6 bases). Germline loops: CDR1 LNHDA, CDR2 SQIVND (reference sequence). There are 13 residues in the CDR3. V dropped 9 bases and J dropped 3 bases, with 12 bases sitting between them.

V gene TRBV28 combines with J gene TRBJ1-4; the match to TRBD1 covers 8 bases. The CDR3 is 13 residues long. Germline V gene lookup returns CDR1 MDHEN and CDR2 SYDVKM. V was clipped by 8 bases and J by 8 bases; unmatched bases: 7. CDR3 amino acids: CASFSGGYEKLFF. DNA for the CDR3: TGTGCCAGCTTCTCAGGGGGCTACGAAAAACTGTTTTTT.

The CDR3 region is CASSTTGGPMNTEAFF. The DNA of the CDR3 is TGTGCCAGCAGCACAACAGGGGGCCCCATGAACACTGAAGCTTTCTTT. The rearrangement links TRBV5-5 to TRBJ1-1, with 9 bases aligning to TRBD1. Unmatched junction bases numbered 7, after V lost 4 bases and J lost 0 bases. The CDR3 runs 16 residues. CDR1 is SGHKS and CDR2 is YYEKEE in the germline V gene (reference sequence).

The chain combines TRBV7-8 with TRBJ1-1; TRBD1 agrees at 9 bases. The trim removed 5 bases at V and 2 bases at J, leaving 6 bases unmatched. From germline, CDR1 is SGHVS and CDR2 FQNEAQ. The CDR3 runs 15 residues. CDR3 sequence: CASSPRDRVNTEAFF. In DNA form, the CDR3 reads TGTGCCAGCAGCCCCCGGGACAGGGTAAACACTGAAGCTTTCTTT.

The chain couples TRBV24-1 to TRBJ1-2, with 8 positions matching TRBD1. V shed 3 bases, J shed 5 bases, and the junction held 16 bases outside the gene matches. The CDR3 length is 18 residues. Germline V CDR1 and CDR2: KGHDR, SFDVKD. CDR3 in amino acids: CATSDPPASGQGQYGYTF. The DNA for the CDR3 is TGTGCCACCAGTGATCCCCCAGCCTCAGGACAGGGTCAATATGGCTACACCTTC.

DNA for the CDR3: TGTGCCAGCAGTCGCAGGGTCGGGAGCTCTGGGGCCAACGTCCTGACTTTC. Its translation is CASSRRVGSSGANVLTF. This chain joins TRBV6-6 and TRBJ2-6; possible D gene TRBD2, 6 bases. The CDR3 totals 17 residues. Germline CDR1 is MNHNY and CDR2 is SVGAGI (reference sequence). V lost 5 bases, J lost 0 bases, and 14 bases lay in between.

The genes are TRBV3-1 (or the pseudogene TRBV3-2) and TRBJ2-1; TRBD2 agrees at 7 bases. This CDR3 spans 18 amino acids. V shed 0 bases and J 6 bases; nucleotides not matched to a gene: 14. Germline V lookup: CDR1 LGHDT, CDR2 YNNKEL (reference sequence). The CDR3 protein is CASSQDNRAGPRGNEQFF. The CDR3 DNA sequence: TGTGCCAGCAGCCAAGATAACAGAGCGGGACCCAGAGGCAATGAGCAGTTCTTC.

The chain combines TRBV6-5 with TRBJ2-1; 7 bases are a match to TRBD1. The V segment lost 7 bases and the J segment 3 bases; nucleotides outside the gene matches: 9. Germline V lookup: CDR1 MNHEY, CDR2 SVGAGI. The CDR3 has 15 residues. The DNA for the CDR3 is TGTGCCAGCACCCCATCAACAGGGGTCTACAATGAGCAGTTCTTC. This gives the protein CASTPSTGVYNEQFF.

The genes are TRBV5-5 and TRBJ1-4; 8 nucleotides match TRBD1. J gave up 7 bases and V 3 bases, and 11 bases lay outside the gene matches. The CDR3 spans 16 residues. The germline gives CDR1 SGHKS, CDR2 YYEKEE (reference sequence). CDR3 sequence (DNA): TGTGCCAGCAGCTGGGGGGACGGGACAGGAATTGAAAAACTGTTTTTT. This gives the protein CASSWGDGTGIEKLFF.

The chain employs TRBV24-1 and TRBJ1-1, with a weak D call TRBD1 (6 bases). The V end lost 7 bases, the J end lost 1 base, and 9 bases lay between the germline ends. The CDR3 has 13 amino acids. Germline loops: CDR1 KGHDR, CDR2 SFDVKD. CDR3 sequence: CATRYRANTEAFF. The CDR3 DNA reads as TGTGCCACCAGATACAGGGCGAACACTGAAGCTTTCTTT.

The chain uses TRBV7-9 and TRBJ2-7; 9 bases match TRBD1. The V segment lost 5 bases and the J segment 3 bases; nucleotides outside the gene matches: 8. Per the germline V gene, CDR1 is SEHNR and CDR2 is FQNEAQ (reference sequence). The CDR3 is 15 amino acids. CDR3 loop: CASSRVDRGFYEQYF. The DNA for the CDR3 is TGTGCCAGCAGCCGAGTCGACAGGGGGTTCTACGAGCAGTACTTC. Drawing the rest from reference TRBV7-9 and TRBJ2-7, the complete variable domain is DTGVSQNPRHKITKRGQNVTFRCDPISEHNRLYWYRQTLGQGPEFLTYFQNEAQLEKSRLLSDRFSAERPKGSFSTLEIQRTEQGDSAMYLCASSRVDRGFYEQYFGPGTRLTVT.

The rearrangement links TRBV3-1 (or the pseudogene TRBV3-2) to TRBJ2-7, with a tentative D call TRBD1 (6 bases). Trimming stripped 3 bases from V and 1 base from J, with 13 bases between. The CDR3 totals 15 residues. Germline CDR1 reads LGHDT; CDR2 reads YNNKEL (reference sequence). The CDR3 nucleotides are TGTGCCAGCAGCCAGGACCCGGGACATTCCTACGAGCAGTACTTC. Translation: CASSQDPGHSYEQYF.

This clone is a singleton in its sample. The chain uses TRBV7-8 and TRBJ1-1; 7 positions agree with TRBD1. The CDR3 covers 15 residues. Germline V gene lookup returns CDR1 SGHVS and CDR2 FQNEAQ. The V gene end was trimmed by 4 bases and the J gene end by 5 bases; junction bases not matched to a gene: 10. The CDR3 protein is CASSSLLDRDTEAFF. Here the CDR3 DNA reads TGTGCCAGCAGCTCACTCCTCGACAGGGATACTGAAGCTTTCTTT. Complete variable domain (other parts from reference TRBV7-8 and TRBJ1-1): GAGVSQSPRYKVAKRGQDVALRCDPISGHVSLFWYQQALGQGPEFLTYFQNEAQLDKSGLPSDRFFAERPEGSVSTLKIQRTQQEDSAVYLCASSSLLDRDTEAFFGQGTRLTVV.

V gene TRBV7-8 combines with J gene TRBJ2-3, with TRBD1 identical over 7 bases. After removal of 6 bases from V and 2 bases from J, the junction contained 8 bases not matched to a gene. Looked up from germline, CDR1 is SGHVS and CDR2 is FQNEAQ. The CDR3 has 15 residues. The CDR3 bases are TGTGCCAGCAGTCCAATAGGGACAGCCACAGATACGCAGTATTTT. This sequence encodes CASSPIGTATDTQYF.